This paragraph covers one T cell receptor beta chain sequence. Its target is not known. The CDR3 has 14 residues. Germline values: CDR1 SGHKS, CDR2 YYEKEE (reference sequence). J was trimmed by 5 bases and V by 3 bases; bases with no gene match: 8. Here immunoSEQ multiplex PCR was the method, and the copy in TCRdb shows in-frame clones only, minus some. The data show roughly 30,000 clones, over 75% seen once. The data are from a study of OX40 agonist ivuxolimab in advanced cancers. Study-level findings and limits: Averaged across samples, CD8+ T cells carried more expanded clones than CD4+ did.

The chain employs TRBV5-5 and TRBJ2-7; TRBD1 aligns across 7 bases. Here the sequenced sample was CD4+ or CD8+ T cells sorted from blood, taken in a trial of the OX40 agonist ivuxolimab. This TCR derives from an adult with an advanced solid tumor such as melanoma, head and neck, liver or kidney cancer. The DNA for the CDR3 is TGTGCCAGCAGCTCCGGGACCGGGACAGACGAGCAGTACTTC. Its translation is CASSSGTGTDEQYF.